A single sample is the source of the 21 T cell receptor beta chains below, sequenced in a study of T cells expressing NK-cell markers (dated by TCRdb to about 2020). The library was built by means of 5' RACE. The sequencing machine was an Illumina HiSeq 2000. The reads, reprocessed by TCRdb, yield one row per CDR3 protein sequence and no DNA. The data table for this sample lists under 600,000 distinct CDR3 sequences. The top ten clones comprise roughly 1.4% of the sample. What was sequenced was blood T cells: a sorted CD56 or NKG2C T cell subset, CD4+ or CD8+ T cells, or bulk PBMC T cells (not recorded which). The receptors derive from a woman between 45 and 65 years old in good health. Donor details come from another sample of the same person, matched by shared clones.

V is TRBV29-1 and J is TRBJ2-1; checking the TCRdb D call of TRBD1 is not possible without DNA. CDR3 size: 16 residues. Per germline, CDR1 SQVTM and CDR2 ANQGSEA. CDR3 loop: CSVEGASGRSYNEQFF.

The chain carries TRBV5-1 and TRBJ2-3; TCRdb's D call, TRBD2, is unchecked because there is no DNA. Germline values: CDR1 SGHRS, CDR2 YFSETQ. This CDR3 is built from 17 residues. The CDR3 loop reads CAKIQPGLAGGAKAQYF.

V usage is TRBV6-1 and J usage is TRBJ1-1; TCRdb calls TRBD1, which cannot be checked without DNA. The CDR3 runs to 13 residues. Germline V CDR1 and CDR2: MNHNS, SASEGT. The CDR3 here is CASAKGQTPEAFF.

This sequence joins TRBV5-1 and TRBJ2-4. The length of the CDR3 is 13 residues. Germline loops: CDR1 SGHRS, CDR2 YFSETQ. Here the CDR3 reads CASSVGVGNIQYF.

The J gene is TRBJ1-2, the V gene TRBV7-9; the D call from TCRdb, TRBD1, cannot be confirmed without DNA. Germline lookup yields CDR1 SEHNR and CDR2 FQNEAQ (reference sequence). There are 12 residues in the CDR3. CDR3 protein: CASRGVNYGYTF.

The V call is TRBV6-2 or TRBV6-3, the J call TRBJ2-1. The CDR3 is made up of 16 amino acids. From germline, CDR1 is MNHEY and CDR2 SVGEGT. The CDR3 sequence is CASSYSAGGPYNEQFF.

The chain employs TRBV11-2 and TRBJ2-3. CDR1 SGHAT and CDR2 FQNNGV come from the germline V gene. This CDR3 is built from 14 residues. The CDR3 is CASTTHPRFDTQYF.

The V call is TRBV3-1, the J call TRBJ2-1; TCRdb gives TRBD2 as the D gene, but with no DNA this cannot be confirmed. The CDR3 runs to 17 residues. Germline V gene lookup returns CDR1 LGHDT and CDR2 YNNKEL (reference sequence). CDR3 residues: CASSQVLRGGSGNEQFF.

The chain uses TRBV10-3 and TRBJ2-3; TCRdb indicates TRBD2, and absent DNA this call remains unverified. Germline lookup yields CDR1 ENHRY and CDR2 SYGVKD. CDR3 length: 14 residues. The chain's CDR3 is CAIRPAGGTDTQYF.

CDR3 protein: CSAQFAGTTGELFF. The J gene is TRBJ2-2, the V gene TRBV20-1; there is no DNA to check the TCRdb D call of TRBD2. This CDR3 region has 14 residues. CDR1 is DFQATT and CDR2 is SNEGSKA in the germline V gene (reference sequence).

The CDR3 loop reads CASRPGAFAYNEQFF. The chain carries TRBV27 and TRBJ2-1; TCRdb designates TRBD1, a call that cannot be tested without DNA. Germline V gene sequence: CDR1 MNHEY, CDR2 SMNVEV (reference sequence). The CDR3 is made up of 15 amino acids.

The chain combines TRBV15 with TRBJ1-2; TCRdb reports TRBD1, a call that lacks DNA to check it against. This CDR3 region has 13 residues. Germline CDR1 reads LNHNV; CDR2 reads YYDKDF (reference sequence). The CDR3 is CATSNRGGDGYTF.

This chain links TRBV3-1 with TRBJ1-2. The CDR3 length is 15 residues. Germline CDR1 reads LGHDT; CDR2 reads YNNKEL (reference sequence). CDR3 residues: CASSQGNTARAGYTF. Looking up the rest from reference TRBV3-1 and TRBJ1-2 gives the full variable domain: DTAVSQTPKYLVTQMGNDKSIKCEQNLGHDTMYWYKQDSKKFLKIMFSYNNKELIINETVPNRFSPKSPDKAHLNLHINSLELGDSAVYFCASSQGNTARAGYTFGSGTRLTVV.

J is TRBJ1-6 and V is TRBV12-3 or TRBV12-4; with no DNA, the TCRdb D assignment of TRBD1 cannot be verified. This CDR3 contains 14 residues. The CDR3 spells CASRRTGYNSPLHF.

The chain joins TRBV5-1 to TRBJ2-1; no DNA is available, so the TRBD2 call from TCRdb remains unchecked. Germline V lookup: CDR1 SGHRS, CDR2 YFSETQ. The CDR3 runs to 12 residues. The CDR3 is CASRDPRDEQFF.

This rearrangement joins TRBV2 to TRBJ2-5. Germline values: CDR1 SNHLY, CDR2 FYNNEI. This CDR3 has 12 residues. CDR3 loop: CASSVGRQAQYF.

The chain has TRBV6-1 and TRBJ1-6; TCRdb picks TRBD1, but there is no DNA to check that call. Germline V gives CDR1 MNHNS, CDR2 SASEGT. The CDR3 has 15 amino acids. The CDR3 reads CASSEAPGQDSPLHF.

The rearrangement links TRBV5-6 to TRBJ2-5; the TCRdb D gene call, TRBD2, has no DNA to confirm it. CDR1 SGHDT and CDR2 YYEEEE come from the germline V gene. This CDR3 is 17 amino acids long. CDR3 protein: CASSMGLAGARQETQYF.

The chain couples TRBV7-2 to TRBJ2-3; TCRdb reports TRBD2, a call that lacks DNA to check it against. CDR1 is SGHTA, CDR2 FQGNSA, per germline. The CDR3 length is 14 residues. The chain's CDR3 is CASSFATSGRAKYF.

The genes are TRBV5-1 and TRBJ2-3; TCRdb names TRBD1, which stays unverified in the absence of DNA. The CDR3 contains 15 residues. Germline CDR1 and CDR2: SGHRS and YFSETQ. This CDR3 reads CASSPGQGITDTQYF.

The rearrangement uses TRBV10-2 and TRBJ2-6; the TCRdb call, TRBD2, lacks DNA for checking. Germline CDR1 is WSHSY and CDR2 is SAAADI. The length of the CDR3 is 16 residues. The CDR3 is CASSEKGGTGANVLTF.